The entry below gives a single TCR beta chain sequence along with its context. No cognate antigen has been identified for it. Base qualities are not recorded, but no much larger clone differs from it by a single base. Library preparation employed 5' RACE. These reads were obtained on an Illumina HiSeq 2000. Template switching added a universal primer binding site, and the final cDNA carried a unique molecular identifier that allowed TCR cDNA molecules to be counted accurately. Specific primers in the conserved constant-segment region were used to synthesize first-strand cDNA for TCR alpha and beta chains. To control for contamination, each cDNA library was double barcoded with a SMART-Mk sample barcode plus Illumina barcodes. Two successive PCR steps introduced TruSeq adapter sequences along with Illumina sample barcodes. TCR alpha and beta cDNA libraries were sequenced on the Illumina HiSeq platform with custom primers. The authors' pipeline ran thus. Raw reads were processed with MiGEC to extract unique molecular identifiers, and MiXCR was used to determine CDR3 positions. For each individual, recombination models were inferred using an EM algorithm with the repgenHMM and IGoR tools. The tcR package in R was used for shared clonotype analysis, with sharing normalized by the product of cloneset sizes. Out-of-frame nonproductive sequences were analyzed to study raw recombination free of thymic and clonal selection effects. TCRdb cleaned the public reads at Q25 with fastp, built clones with MiXCR and kept in-frame beta chains. Every CDR3 protein is listed once, alongside the most common genes and DNA of its rows. The V and J calls, along with clone size, are taken from TCRdb and not from the paper's own processing. The sample records approximately 500,000 distinct CDR3 sequences, approximately 25% of which are singletons. The ten top clones hold about 2.9% of the sample.

V lost 10 bases and J lost 9 bases; the stretch between them is 11 bases long. Sequences SGDLS (CDR1) and YYNGEE (CDR2) are obtained from the germline V gene. The cysteine opens and the phenylalanine closes a CDR3 of 10 amino acids. Of all the DNA, just the CDR3 is kept, 30 bases in frame from base 1. The data derive from a study of identical twins (dated by TCRdb to 2015 to 2016). Regarding the research as a whole: The study deep-sequenced TCR alpha and beta repertoires from monozygotic twins, unrelated adults of various ages and cord blood to test whether fetal clonotypes persist. Replicate twin experiments were performed at different times using different library preparation protocols to rule out contamination. Here is what the overall study found, with its caveats: Abundant cord blood beta clonotypes carried fewer insertions; young adult naive repertoires showed a weaker similar trend, while memory repertoires showed none. Invariant T cells such as MAIT and iNKT could partly confound zero-insertion analyses, although diverse VJ usage argued against such confounding for most clonotypes. In beta out-of-frame sequences, excess twin sharing was weaker, because having fewer shared sequences lowered the signal-to-noise ratio. Because the same donors could not be followed over many years, conclusions were based on cross-sectional statistical analysis. In monozygotic twins, recombination models systematically underestimated out-of-frame TCR alpha sharing, but the models matched the sharing seen between unrelated individuals. Compared with coincidental sharing between unrelated individuals, an excess of low generation-probability sequences was observed among out-of-frame TCR alpha sequences shared between twins.

Every donor was a healthy Caucasian. The twin cohort comprised three pairs of female monozygotic twins, all aged about 18 to 30 years. CD4+ and CD8+ T cell populations were isolated with positive isolation kits from Invitrogen. These data also formed part of another study, on T cells expressing NK-cell markers. Reported in the second study: In sorted CD3+CD56+NKG2C+, CD3+CD56+NKG2C- and CD3+CD56-NKG2C+ T-cell subsets from about 8 donors, TCR beta-chain repertoires were profiled. Among the eight sequenced donors, seven were HCMV-seropositive and one was HCMV-seronegative. To restrict sorting to alphabetaTCR-expressing T cells, an anti-gammadeltaTCR antibody was added in several experiments. In roughly six donors, the dominant CD3+CD56+NKG2C+ clonotypes were among the top 10 CD8+ clonotypes and accounted for about 1.0-7.5% of CD8+ T cells. Those dominant clonotypes were again the most abundant among CD3+CD56-NKG2C+ cells in several donors, at roughly 25-65%. It remained unclear whether the expanded NKG2C-expressing T cell clones were specific for HCMV antigens. All eight donors whose samples were sequenced were randomly selected healthy volunteers, three of them men and five women. To determine HCMV serostatus, a commercial ELISA kit was used to detect HCMV-specific IgG in serum. MIGEC handled demultiplexing of the reads and grouping by UMI, while MiTCR was used to assemble and quantify clonotypes. To exclude erroneous sequences, any TCR cDNA sequence not supported by at least two reads was discarded. The tcR package was used for downstream repertoire analysis, with clonotypes matched between fractions based on CDR3 nucleotide sequence plus V segment. VDJmatch was used to annotate antigen specificity against VDJdb, with one amino acid substitution allowed in CDR3.

The chain is made from TRBV9 and TRBJ1-5; no D gene call is confident. The source material was CD4+ T cells sorted from blood. The sequence came from a woman younger than 35 in good health. The CDR3 protein is CAVQNRPQHF. The DNA sequence follows: TGTGCCGTTCAAAACAGGCCCCAGCATTTT.